These 28 T cell receptor beta chains share one sample of origin, sequenced in a study of shared clonotypes between healthy human individuals (dated by TCRdb to the early 2020s). The method was the immunoSEQ multiplex PCR assay. TCRdb carries this immuneACCESS record with in-frame sequences only. Its versions omit some clonotypes, under half of them owing to an unresolved V gene in the studies checked, with the rest unexplained. The sample includes 2 million to 2.5 million clones, with 85% to 95% observed a single time. The ten top clones hold 0.1% to 0.15% of the sample. The material sequenced was naive CD4+ T cells sorted from blood. The cell subset or site label of this sample denotes: CD45RA+ positively selected. These receptors were taken from a man aged 18 to 35 in good health.

About this clone itself: Other DNA sequences in the same sample also yield this CDR3. The rearrangement uses TRBV6-5 and TRBJ1-1; perhaps TRBD1 as D (6 bases). Germline V gene lookup returns CDR1 MNHEY and CDR2 SVGAGI. V was clipped by 6 bases and J by 4 bases, with 9 bases between them. The CDR3 is 12 residues long. In DNA form, the CDR3 reads TGTGCCAGCAGCCGAGGGGGCACTGAAGCTTTCTTT. Translating gives CASSRGGTEAFF.

This clone came up once. The CDR3 DNA follows: TGTGCCAGCAGTCAGGGACAGGGGGAAGTAATCGAGCAGTACTTC. Its protein product is CASSQGQGEVIEQYF. This sequence joins TRBV28 and TRBJ2-7; TRBD1 agrees at 11 bases. Germline V gene sequence: CDR1 MDHEN, CDR2 SYDVKM. The CDR3 consists of 15 residues. The V and J ends lost 5 bases and 6 bases, in that order; junction bases with no gene match: 9.

The rearrangement uses TRBV14 and TRBJ1-6; D is undetermined. V was cut by 2 bases and J by 9 bases, with 11 bases left in between. Germline-derived CDR1 and CDR2 are SGHDN and FVKESK. There are 14 residues in the CDR3. The DNA for the CDR3 is TGTGCCAGCAGCCAAATGGGCGGTGGTTCACCCCTCCACTTT. Encoded protein: CASSQMGGGSPLHF.

This chain connects TRBV25-1 to TRBJ2-7, with D possibly called TRBD1 or TRBD2 (6 bases each). The CDR3 runs to 16 residues. Between the trimmed V and J ends, which lost 3 bases and 2 bases, there was a span of 17 bases. In germline, CDR1 is MGHDK, CDR2 SYGVNS. CDR3 nucleotide sequence: TGTGCCAGCAGTGAGGTGGGGGGAAAGGGGGCCTACGAGCAGTACTTC. It yields the protein CASSEVGGKGAYEQYF.

CDR3 nucleotide sequence: TGTGCCAGCAAGATACTAGCGGAGGCCTACGAGCAGTACTTC. It translates to CASKILAEAYEQYF. This sequence joins TRBV6-5 and TRBJ2-7; 8 nucleotides match TRBD2. V gave up 7 bases and J gave up 2 bases; unmatched junction bases: 7. Germline loops: CDR1 MNHEY, CDR2 SVGAGI. This CDR3 spans 14 amino acids.

This clone is a singleton in its sample. The J gene is TRBJ1-2, the V gene TRBV30, with D hard to call. Germline V gives CDR1 GTSNPN, CDR2 SVGIG (reference sequence). The CDR3 extends over 15 amino acids. Deletions cut 0 bases from V and 3 bases from J, with 14 bases between. The CDR3 protein is CAWSVSGTLHYGYTF. The CDR3 DNA follows: TGTGCCTGGAGTGTGTCAGGTACTCTACACTATGGCTACACCTTC.

With respect to this clone: Other DNA sequences from this sample encode an identical CDR3 as well. The chain carries TRBV29-1 and TRBJ2-4, with a tentative D call TRBD1 (5 bases). The CDR3 has 15 amino acids. Germline lookup yields CDR1 SQVTM and CDR2 ANQGSEA. With 4 bases removed from V and 0 bases from J, the gap between germline ends came to 13 bases. The CDR3 bases are TGCAGCGTTGTCGGCCAGGGATTAGCCAAAAACATTCAGTACTTC. Translated: CSVVGQGLAKNIQYF.

This chain links TRBV30 with TRBJ2-5, with D uncertain. This CDR3 is built from 12 residues. CDR1 GTSNPN and CDR2 SVGIG come from the germline V gene (reference sequence). V lost 8 bases, J lost 1 base, and 11 bases lay in between. DNA for the CDR3: TGTGCCACCCCAGGTCCCCAAGAGACCCAGTACTTC. Protein product: CATPGPQETQYF.

Points on this clone: A much larger clone differs by one base, so this may be a read error. Other DNA sequences in this specimen translate into the identical CDR3. The V call is TRBV18, the J call TRBJ2-7; TRBD2 agrees at 15 bases. The V segment lost 0 bases and the J segment 6 bases; nucleotides outside the gene matches: 0. The CDR3 sequence is 15 residues long. Per the germline V gene, CDR1 is KGHSH and CDR2 is LQKENI. Here the CDR3 DNA reads TGTGCCAGCTCACCACCGGGACTAGCGGGGGGCGAGCAGTACTTC. This gives the protein CASSPPGLAGGEQYF.

The gene calls are TRBV6-1 and TRBJ2-3, with a tentative D call TRBD1 (6 bases). CDR1 and CDR2 (germline): MNHNS, SASEGT. Trimming took 0 bases from V and 5 from J, leaving 12 bases between them. This CDR3 is built from 15 residues. The chain's CDR3 is CASSEAGRGKDTQYF. In DNA, the CDR3 is TGTGCCAGCAGTGAAGCCGGCAGGGGAAAAGATACGCAGTATTTT.

This chain links TRBV10-1 with TRBJ2-5; D call uncertain. Germline lookup yields CDR1 WNHNN and CDR2 SYGVQD (reference sequence). CDR3 length: 14 amino acids. V was pared by 4 bases and J by 5 bases, with 14 bases between. The CDR3 region has the DNA TGCGCCAGCAGTGTTGACCGGCTAGAGGAGACCCAGTACTTC. This encodes CASSVDRLEETQYF.

This clone was detected only once. J is TRBJ1-4 and V is TRBV6-5; 8 bases fit TRBD1. CDR3 length: 14 residues. CDR1 and CDR2 from the germline V gene are MNHEY and SVGAGI. The J segment lost 3 bases and the V segment lost 6 bases, leaving 3 bases of the junction unmatched. The CDR3 loop reads CASRPGGSNEKLFF. The CDR3 nucleotides read TGTGCCAGCAGACCAGGGGGCTCTAATGAAAAACTGTTTTTT.

This clone was seen a single time. The rearrangement uses TRBV6-6 and TRBJ2-3; TRBD2 agrees at 7 bases. The length of the CDR3 is 13 residues. Germline V CDR1 and CDR2: MNHNY, SVGAGI (reference sequence). J lost 5 bases, V lost 7 bases, and 6 bases had no gene match. CDR3 amino acids: CASTAGTGDTQYF. The CDR3 nucleotides read TGTGCCAGCACAGCGGGGACGGGAGATACGCAGTATTTT.

The CDR3 bases are TGTGCCAGCAGCGCCCGACAGGGAGGTTCTGAAGCTTTCTTT. It is translated as CASSARQGGSEAFF. This rearrangement joins TRBV9 to TRBJ1-1; 7 bases are shared with TRBD1. The CDR3 runs to 14 residues. V dropped 3 bases and J dropped 6; count of bases not matched to a gene: 8. The V gene's germline CDR1 is SGDLS and CDR2 YYNGEE.

The gene calls are TRBV18 and TRBJ2-7, with D perhaps matching TRBD1 (9 bases). Germline V lookup: CDR1 KGHSH, CDR2 LQKENI. This CDR3 has 14 amino acids. Trimming took 8 bases from V and 4 from J, leaving 18 bases between them. The CDR3 loop is CASGDRGTSYEQYF. CDR3 nucleotide sequence: TGTGCCAGCGGCGACAGGGGGACTAGTTACGAGCAGTACTTC.

The chain employs TRBV7-2 and TRBJ2-7, with 14 bases aligning to TRBD2. The CDR3 runs to 16 residues. V lost 6 bases to trimming and J lost 4 bases; unmatched junction nucleotides: 8. The V gene's germline CDR1 is SGHTA and CDR2 FQGNSA. The CDR3 DNA sequence: TGTGCCAGCAGTCGATCCGGGACTAGCGGGAGTTACGAGCAGTACTTC. The encoded protein is CASSRSGTSGSYEQYF.

The gene calls are TRBV7-9 and TRBJ2-2; no definite D call. The CDR3 is 14 residues long. Looked up from germline, CDR1 is SEHNR and CDR2 is FQNEAQ (reference sequence). The germline V and J ends were trimmed by 3 bases and 4 bases, with 9 bases remaining between them. The CDR3 reads CASSFVLLTGELFF. The CDR3 nucleotides are TGTGCCAGCAGCTTTGTCCTTCTCACCGGGGAGCTGTTTTTT.

Points on this clone: This CDR3 is also generated by other DNA sequences in the sample. This chain connects TRBV28 to TRBJ1-5, with 9 bases aligning to TRBD1. J gave up 4 bases and V 6 bases, and 4 bases lay outside the gene matches. Germline V lookup: CDR1 MDHEN, CDR2 SYDVKM. The CDR3 length is 14 residues. DNA for the CDR3: TGTGCCAGCAGGAGACAGGGGGGGAATCAGCCCCAGCATTTT. The encoded protein is CASRRQGGNQPQHF.

This rearrangement joins TRBV5-1 to TRBJ2-1; unclear D gene. This CDR3 comprises 11 residues. In germline, CDR1 is SGHRS, CDR2 YFSETQ. Trimming pared 4 bases from V and 8 bases from J, leaving 7 bases between. This chain's CDR3 is CASSQNYEQFF. The CDR3 coding sequence is TGCGCCAGCAGCCAGAACTATGAGCAGTTCTTC.

The chain couples TRBV10-1 to TRBJ1-1; D not certain. This CDR3 contains 18 residues. Trimming left V 3 bases short and J 0 bases short, with 20 bases between. In germline, CDR1 is WNHNN, CDR2 SYGVQD (reference sequence). This CDR3 reads CASSESNRGWDMNTEAFF. The CDR3 nucleotides are TGCGCCAGCAGTGAATCAAACCGCGGGTGGGATATGAACACTGAAGCTTTCTTT.

The gene calls are TRBV5-6 and TRBJ2-3; 8 bases line up with TRBD1. The V gene end was trimmed by 4 bases and the J gene end by 7 bases; junction bases not matched to a gene: 17. CDR3 length: 17 residues. CDR1 and CDR2 (germline): SGHDT, YYEEEE. The CDR3 sequence is CASSLLTTGTGGNTQYF. The DNA of the CDR3 is TGTGCCAGCAGCCTTCTGACCACCGGTACAGGGGGAAATACGCAGTATTTT.

The chain uses TRBV18 and TRBJ2-3, with D perhaps TRBD1 or TRBD2 (6 bases each). The V end was cut by 3 bases, the J end by 6 bases, with 13 bases between. CDR1 is KGHSH, CDR2 LQKENI, per germline. This CDR3 contains 14 residues. CDR3 in amino acids: CASSPQGGGDTQYF. DNA for the CDR3: TGTGCCAGCTCACCCCAAGGAGGGGGGGATACGCAGTATTTT.

The chain employs TRBV6-6 and TRBJ2-2; 7 nucleotides agree with TRBD2. After removal of 8 bases from V and 5 bases from J, the junction contained 5 bases not matched to a gene. This CDR3 has 13 residues. Per the germline V gene, CDR1 is MNHNY and CDR2 is SVGAGI (reference sequence). For the CDR3, the DNA is TGTGCCAGCCTGGGGGGGAAGACCGGGGAGCTGTTTTTT. It is translated as CASLGGKTGELFF.

This clone was picked up a small number of times. In the same sample, other DNA sequences code for this CDR3. This chain joins TRBV9 and TRBJ1-3, with D uncertain. The germline V gene encodes CDR1 SGDLS and CDR2 YYNGEE. The CDR3 is made up of 15 amino acids. Trimming shortened V by 3 bases and J by 2 bases, and 12 bases separated the two germline ends. The DNA for the CDR3 is TGTGCCAGCAGCGCCCGCCCCGGTGCTGGAAACACCATATATTTT. This gives the protein CASSARPGAGNTIYF.

This chain connects TRBV27 to TRBJ1-2, with D maybe TRBD1 (6 bases). From germline, CDR1 is MNHEY and CDR2 SMNVEV (reference sequence). V dropped 2 bases and J dropped 7 bases, with 11 bases sitting between them. This CDR3 spans 13 amino acids. CDR3 bases: TGTGCCAGCAGTTTAACAGGGTCCTCTGGCTACACCTTC. This sequence encodes CASSLTGSSGYTF.

The V call is TRBV28, the J call TRBJ2-2; 9 nucleotides align to TRBD1. V was clipped by 4 bases and J by 4 bases; unmatched bases: 7. The CDR3 is made up of 16 amino acids. CDR1 is MDHEN and CDR2 is SYDVKM in the germline V gene. CDR3 bases: TGTGCCAGCAGTTCTCGGACAGGGGAGGTCACCGGGGAGCTGTTTTTT. It is translated as CASSSRTGEVTGELFF. The full variable domain, completed using reference TRBV28 and TRBJ2-2, is DVKVTQSSRYLVKRTGEKVFLECVQDMDHENMFWYRQDPGLGLRLIYFSYDVKMKEKGDIPEGYSVSREKKERFSLILESASTNQTSMYLCASSSRTGEVTGELFFGEGSRLTVL.

This clone showed up just once. The chain couples TRBV5-1 to TRBJ2-7; D might be TRBD1 (6 bases). V lost 4 bases and J lost 0, with 14 bases in between. The CDR3 sequence is 15 residues long. Looked up from germline, CDR1 is SGHRS and CDR2 is YFSETQ. Here the CDR3 DNA reads TGCGCCAGCAGCCCCACCGGGACAAACTCCTACGAGCAGTACTTC. Amino acid sequence: CASSPTGTNSYEQYF.

The V and J genes are TRBV6-1 and TRBJ1-5; D possibly corresponds to TRBD1 (5 bases). V was trimmed by 1 base and J by 2 bases, leaving 12 bases between them. Germline lookup yields CDR1 MNHNS and CDR2 SASEGT. The CDR3 is made up of 16 amino acids. CDR3 DNA: TGTGCCAGCAGTGAAGGGGTCGGGGGGGGCAATCAGCCCCAGCATTTT. Amino acids: CASSEGVGGGNQPQHF.